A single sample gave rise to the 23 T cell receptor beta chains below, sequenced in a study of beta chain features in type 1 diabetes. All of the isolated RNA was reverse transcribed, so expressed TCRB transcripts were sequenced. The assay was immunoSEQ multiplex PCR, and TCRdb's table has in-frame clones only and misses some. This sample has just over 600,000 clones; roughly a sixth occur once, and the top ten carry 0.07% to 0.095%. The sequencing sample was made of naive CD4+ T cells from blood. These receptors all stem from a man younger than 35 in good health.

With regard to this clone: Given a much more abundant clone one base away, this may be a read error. The CDR3 reads CASSFPDTQYF. The CDR3 DNA follows: TGTGCCAGCAGCTTTCCAGATACGCAGTATTTT. The J gene is TRBJ2-3, the V gene TRBV7-2; D ambiguous. In germline, CDR1 is SGHTA, CDR2 FQGNSA. CDR3 size: 11 residues. Trimming took off 3 bases at V and 4 bases at J, with 2 bases between the two ends.

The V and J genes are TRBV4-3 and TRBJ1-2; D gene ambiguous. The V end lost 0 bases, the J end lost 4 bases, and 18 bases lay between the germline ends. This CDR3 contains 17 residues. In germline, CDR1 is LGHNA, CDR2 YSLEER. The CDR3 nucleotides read TGCGCCAGCAGCCAAGAAAGCCGGGCGGCCCCGGTCTATGGCTACACCTTC. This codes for CASSQESRAAPVYGYTF.

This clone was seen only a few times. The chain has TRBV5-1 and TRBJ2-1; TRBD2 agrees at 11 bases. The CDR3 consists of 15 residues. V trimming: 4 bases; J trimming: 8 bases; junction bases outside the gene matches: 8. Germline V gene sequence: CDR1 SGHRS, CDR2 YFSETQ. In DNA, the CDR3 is TGCGCCAGCAGCCCTTCCGGGACTAGCGGTCATGAGCAGTTCTTC. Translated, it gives CASSPSGTSGHEQFF.

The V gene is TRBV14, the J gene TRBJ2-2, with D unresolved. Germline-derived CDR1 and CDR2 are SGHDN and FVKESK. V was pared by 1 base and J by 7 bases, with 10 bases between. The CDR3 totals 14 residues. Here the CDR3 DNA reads TGTGCCAGCAGCCAAGCGCCAGTCGGCGGGGAGCTGTTTTTT. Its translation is CASSQAPVGGELFF.

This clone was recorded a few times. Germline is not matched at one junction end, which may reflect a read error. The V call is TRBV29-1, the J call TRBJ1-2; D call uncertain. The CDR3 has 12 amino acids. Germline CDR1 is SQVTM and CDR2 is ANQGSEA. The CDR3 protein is CSVEDQEYRILF. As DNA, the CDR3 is TGCAGCGTTGAAGATCAAGAGTACCGTATCCTCTTC.

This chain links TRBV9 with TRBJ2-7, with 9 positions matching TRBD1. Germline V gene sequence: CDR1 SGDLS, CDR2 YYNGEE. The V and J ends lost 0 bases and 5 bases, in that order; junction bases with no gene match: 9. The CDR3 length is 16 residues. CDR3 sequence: CASSVAPGQGRNEQYF. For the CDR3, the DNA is TGTGCCAGCAGCGTAGCCCCGGGACAGGGAAGGAACGAGCAGTACTTC.

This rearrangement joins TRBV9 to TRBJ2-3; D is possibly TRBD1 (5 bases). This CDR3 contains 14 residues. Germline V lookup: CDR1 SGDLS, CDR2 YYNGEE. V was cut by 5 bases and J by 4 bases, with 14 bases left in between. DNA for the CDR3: TGTGCCAGCAGTCAGGGTAATATGGCAGATACGCAGTATTTT. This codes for CASSQGNMADTQYF.

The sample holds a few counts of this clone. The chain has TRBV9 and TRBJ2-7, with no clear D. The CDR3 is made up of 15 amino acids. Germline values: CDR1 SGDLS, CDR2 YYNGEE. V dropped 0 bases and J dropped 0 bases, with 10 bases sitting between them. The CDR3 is CASSVATGNSYEQYF. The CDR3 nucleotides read TGTGCCAGCAGCGTAGCTACGGGCAACTCCTACGAGCAGTACTTC.

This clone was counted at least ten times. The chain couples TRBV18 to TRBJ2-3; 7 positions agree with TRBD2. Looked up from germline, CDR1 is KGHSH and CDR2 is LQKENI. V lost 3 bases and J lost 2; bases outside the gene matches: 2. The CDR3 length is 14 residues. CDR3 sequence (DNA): TGTGCCAGCTCACCCGGGAGGAACACAGATACGCAGTATTTT. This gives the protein CASSPGRNTDTQYF.

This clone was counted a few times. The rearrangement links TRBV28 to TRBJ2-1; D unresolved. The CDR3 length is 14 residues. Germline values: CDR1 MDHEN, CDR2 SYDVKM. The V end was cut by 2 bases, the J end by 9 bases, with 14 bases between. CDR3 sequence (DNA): TGTGCCAGCAGTTTAAGCAATGGCAATTCTGAGCAGTTCTTC. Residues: CASSLSNGNSEQFF.

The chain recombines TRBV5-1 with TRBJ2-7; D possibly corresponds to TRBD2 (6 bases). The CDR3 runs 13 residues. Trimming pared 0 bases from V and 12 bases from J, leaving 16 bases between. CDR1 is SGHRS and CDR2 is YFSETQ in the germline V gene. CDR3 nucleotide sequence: TGCGCCAGCAGCTTGGAGGCGGGGCGGACGGGGTACTTC. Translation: CASSLEAGRTGYF.

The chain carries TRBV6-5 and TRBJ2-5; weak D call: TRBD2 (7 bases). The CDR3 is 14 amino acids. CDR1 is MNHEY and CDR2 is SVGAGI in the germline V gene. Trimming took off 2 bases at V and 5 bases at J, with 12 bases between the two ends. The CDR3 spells CASSYAGAGETQYF. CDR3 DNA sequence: TGTGCCAGCAGTTACGCGGGGGCAGGGGAGACCCAGTACTTC.

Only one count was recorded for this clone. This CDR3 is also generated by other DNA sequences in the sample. Written as DNA, the CDR3 is TGCGCCAGCAGCTTCGGGGGAACTAATGAAAAACTGTTTTTT. Translated: CASSFGGTNEKLFF. This chain uses TRBV5-1 with TRBJ1-4; D may be TRBD1 (5 bases). Germline V gene sequence: CDR1 SGHRS, CDR2 YFSETQ. V was clipped by 2 bases and J by 1 base, with 6 bases between them. CDR3 length: 14 residues.

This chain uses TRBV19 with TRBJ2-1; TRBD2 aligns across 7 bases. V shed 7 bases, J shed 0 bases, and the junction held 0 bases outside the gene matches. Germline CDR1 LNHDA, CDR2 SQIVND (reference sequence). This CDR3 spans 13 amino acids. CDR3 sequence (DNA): TGTGCCAGTAAGCGGGACTCCTACAATGAGCAGTTCTTC. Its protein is CASKRDSYNEQFF.

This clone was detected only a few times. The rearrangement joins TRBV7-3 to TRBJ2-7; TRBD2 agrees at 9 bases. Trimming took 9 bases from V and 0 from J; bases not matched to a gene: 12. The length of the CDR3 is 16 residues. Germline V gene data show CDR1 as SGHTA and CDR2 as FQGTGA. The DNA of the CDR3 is TGTGCCAGTCGGGTCCCAGCGGGAGGTATCTCCTACGAGCAGTACTTC. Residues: CASRVPAGGISYEQYF.

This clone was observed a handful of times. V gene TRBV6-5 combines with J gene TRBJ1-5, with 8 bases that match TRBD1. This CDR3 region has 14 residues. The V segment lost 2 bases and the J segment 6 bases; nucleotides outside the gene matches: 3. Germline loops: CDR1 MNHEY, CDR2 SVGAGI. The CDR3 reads CASSYGQGGQPQHF. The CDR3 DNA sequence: TGTGCCAGCAGTTACGGACAGGGTGGTCAGCCCCAGCATTTT.

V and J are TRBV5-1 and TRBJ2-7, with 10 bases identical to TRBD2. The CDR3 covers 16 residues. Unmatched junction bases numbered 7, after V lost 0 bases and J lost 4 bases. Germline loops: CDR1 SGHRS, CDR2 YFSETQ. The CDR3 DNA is TGCGCCAGCAGCTTGGAGGTACTAGCGGGAACTTACGAGCAGTACTTC. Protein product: CASSLEVLAGTYEQYF.

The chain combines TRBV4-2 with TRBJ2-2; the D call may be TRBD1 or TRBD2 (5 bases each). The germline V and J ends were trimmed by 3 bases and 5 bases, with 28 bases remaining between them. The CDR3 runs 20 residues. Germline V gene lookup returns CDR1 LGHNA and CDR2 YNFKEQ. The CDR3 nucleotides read TGTGCCAGCAGCCAGAGGGGACCTACAATTATCCGGGGTAATACCGGGGAGCTGTTTTTT. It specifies CASSQRGPTIIRGNTGELFF.

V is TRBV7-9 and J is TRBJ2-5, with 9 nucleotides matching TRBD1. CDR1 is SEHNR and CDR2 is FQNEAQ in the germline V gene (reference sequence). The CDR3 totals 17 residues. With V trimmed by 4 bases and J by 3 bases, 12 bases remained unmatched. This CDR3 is CASSSAGTGYREETQYF. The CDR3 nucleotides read TGTGCCAGCAGCTCGGCCGGGACAGGGTACCGCGAAGAGACCCAGTACTTC.

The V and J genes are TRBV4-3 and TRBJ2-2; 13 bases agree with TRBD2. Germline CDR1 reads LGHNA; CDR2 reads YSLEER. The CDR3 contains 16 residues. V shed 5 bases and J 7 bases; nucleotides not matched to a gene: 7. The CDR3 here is CASSFRTSGRVGELFF. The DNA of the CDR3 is TGCGCCAGCAGCTTTCGGACTAGCGGGAGAGTCGGGGAGCTGTTTTTT.

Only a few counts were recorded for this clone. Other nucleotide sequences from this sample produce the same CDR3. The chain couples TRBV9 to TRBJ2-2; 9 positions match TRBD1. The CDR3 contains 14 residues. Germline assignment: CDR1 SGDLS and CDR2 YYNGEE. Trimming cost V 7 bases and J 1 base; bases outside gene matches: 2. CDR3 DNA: TGTGCCAGCTCGGGACAGGGGAACACCGGGGAGCTGTTTTTT. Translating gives CASSGQGNTGELFF.

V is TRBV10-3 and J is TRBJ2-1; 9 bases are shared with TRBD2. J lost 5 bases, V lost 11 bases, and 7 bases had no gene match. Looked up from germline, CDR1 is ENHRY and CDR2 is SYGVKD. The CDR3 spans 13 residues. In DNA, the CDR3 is TGTGCCGGCGGGGGGGGCCGGGACAATGAGCAGTTCTTC. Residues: CAGGGGRDNEQFF.

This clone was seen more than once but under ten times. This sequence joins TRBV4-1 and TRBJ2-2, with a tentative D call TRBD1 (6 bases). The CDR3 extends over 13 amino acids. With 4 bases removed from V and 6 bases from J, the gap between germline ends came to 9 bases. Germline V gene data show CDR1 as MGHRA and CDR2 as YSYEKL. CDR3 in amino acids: CASSLQGPGELFF. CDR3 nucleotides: TGCGCCAGCAGCCTACAGGGTCCCGGGGAGCTGTTTTTT.